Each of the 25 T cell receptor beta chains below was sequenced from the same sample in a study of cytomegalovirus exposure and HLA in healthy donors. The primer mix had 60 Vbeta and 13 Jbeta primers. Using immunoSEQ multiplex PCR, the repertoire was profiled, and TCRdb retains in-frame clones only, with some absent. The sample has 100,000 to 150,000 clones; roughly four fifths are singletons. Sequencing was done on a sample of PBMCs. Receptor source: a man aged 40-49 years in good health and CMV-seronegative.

DNA for the CDR3: TGTGCCAGCAGTAGCGACAGGGGAGGGAACACTGAAGCTTTCTTT. Amino acids: CASSSDRGGNTEAFF. This chain links TRBV27 with TRBJ1-1, with 8 bases aligning to TRBD1. J gave up 1 base and V 5 bases, and 6 bases lay outside the gene matches. Germline CDR1 is MNHEY and CDR2 is SMNVEV (reference sequence). The CDR3 length is 15 residues.

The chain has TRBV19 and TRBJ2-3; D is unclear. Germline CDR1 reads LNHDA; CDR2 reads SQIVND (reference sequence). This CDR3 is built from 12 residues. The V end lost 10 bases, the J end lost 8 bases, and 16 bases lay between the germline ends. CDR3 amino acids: CATMAAPGTQYF. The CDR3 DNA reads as TGTGCCACAATGGCAGCCCCAGGTACGCAGTATTTT.

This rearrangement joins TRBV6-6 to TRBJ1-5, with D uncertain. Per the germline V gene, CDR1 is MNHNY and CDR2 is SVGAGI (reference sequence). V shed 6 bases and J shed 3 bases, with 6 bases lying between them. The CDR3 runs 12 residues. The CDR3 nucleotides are TGTGCCAGCAGCAGACACAATCAGCCCCAGCATTTT. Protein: CASSRHNQPQHF.

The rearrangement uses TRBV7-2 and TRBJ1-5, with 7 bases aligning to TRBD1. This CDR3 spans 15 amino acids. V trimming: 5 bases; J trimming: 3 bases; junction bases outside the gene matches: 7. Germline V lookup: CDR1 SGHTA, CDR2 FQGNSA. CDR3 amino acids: CASSRETGPNQPQHF. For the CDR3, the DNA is TGTGCCAGCAGCCGGGAGACAGGGCCCAATCAGCCCCAGCATTTT.

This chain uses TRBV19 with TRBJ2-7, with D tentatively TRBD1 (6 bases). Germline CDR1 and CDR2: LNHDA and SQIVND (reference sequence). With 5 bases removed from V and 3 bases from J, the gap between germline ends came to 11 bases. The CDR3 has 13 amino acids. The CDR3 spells CASSSGQLYEQYF. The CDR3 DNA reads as TGTGCCAGTAGTTCAGGACAGCTCTACGAGCAGTACTTC.

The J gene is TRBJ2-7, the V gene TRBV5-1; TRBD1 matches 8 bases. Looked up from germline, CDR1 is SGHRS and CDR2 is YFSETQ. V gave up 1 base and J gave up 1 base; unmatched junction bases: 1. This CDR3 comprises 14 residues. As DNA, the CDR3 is TGCGCCAGCAGCTTGTGGACAGGGTCCTACGAGCAGTACTTC. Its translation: CASSLWTGSYEQYF.

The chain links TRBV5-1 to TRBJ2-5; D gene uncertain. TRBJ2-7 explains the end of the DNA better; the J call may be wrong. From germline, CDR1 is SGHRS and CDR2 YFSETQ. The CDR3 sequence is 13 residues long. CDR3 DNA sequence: TGCGCCAGCAGCTTTCCCTCCTCCTACGAGCAGTACTTC. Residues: CASSFPSSYEQYF.

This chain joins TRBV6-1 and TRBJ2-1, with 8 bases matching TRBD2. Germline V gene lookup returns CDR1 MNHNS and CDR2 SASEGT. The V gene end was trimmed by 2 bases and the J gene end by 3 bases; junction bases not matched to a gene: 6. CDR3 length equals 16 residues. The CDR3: CASSESWSGGYNEQFF. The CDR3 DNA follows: TGTGCCAGCAGTGAAAGTTGGAGCGGGGGCTACAATGAGCAGTTCTTC.

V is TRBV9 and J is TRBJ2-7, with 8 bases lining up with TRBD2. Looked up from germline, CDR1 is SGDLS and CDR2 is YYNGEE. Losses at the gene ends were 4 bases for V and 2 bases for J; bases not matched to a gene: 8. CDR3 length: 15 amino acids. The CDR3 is CASSPSGRGAYEQYF. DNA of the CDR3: TGTGCCAGCAGCCCATCTGGGCGGGGGGCCTACGAGCAGTACTTC.

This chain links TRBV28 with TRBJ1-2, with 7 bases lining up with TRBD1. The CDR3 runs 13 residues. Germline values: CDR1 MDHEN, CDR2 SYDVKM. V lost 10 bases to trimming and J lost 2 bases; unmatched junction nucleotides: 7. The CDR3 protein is CANRDRNNYGYTF. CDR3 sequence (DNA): TGTGCCAACCGGGACAGAAACAACTATGGCTACACCTTC.

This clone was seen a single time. CDR3 coding DNA: TGTGCCAGCAGCGTAGTATCGACAGCGAACACCGGGGAGCTGTTTTTT. Translation: CASSVVSTANTGELFF. This chain links TRBV9 with TRBJ2-2; the D gene is possibly TRBD1 (5 bases). The length of the CDR3 is 16 residues. CDR1 is SGDLS and CDR2 is YYNGEE in the germline V gene. The V end lost 0 bases, the J end lost 0 bases, and 9 bases lay between the germline ends.

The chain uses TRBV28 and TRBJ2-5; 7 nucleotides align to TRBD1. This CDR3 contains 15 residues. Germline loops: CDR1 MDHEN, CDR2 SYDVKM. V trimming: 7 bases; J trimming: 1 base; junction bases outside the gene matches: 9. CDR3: CASTPPRDSQETQYF. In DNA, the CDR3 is TGTGCCAGCACCCCACCCCGGGACAGCCAAGAGACCCAGTACTTC. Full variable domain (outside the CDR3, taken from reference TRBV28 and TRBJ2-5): DVKVTQSSRYLVKRTGEKVFLECVQDMDHENMFWYRQDPGLGLRLIYFSYDVKMKEKGDIPEGYSVSREKKERFSLILESASTNQTSMYLCASTPPRDSQETQYFGPGTRLLVL.

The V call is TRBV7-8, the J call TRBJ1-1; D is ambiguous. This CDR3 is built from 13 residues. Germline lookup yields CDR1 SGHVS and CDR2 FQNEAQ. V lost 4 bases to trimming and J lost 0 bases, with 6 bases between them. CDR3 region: CASSSSLNTEAFF. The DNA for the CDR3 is TGTGCCAGCAGCTCCAGTTTGAACACTGAAGCTTTCTTT.

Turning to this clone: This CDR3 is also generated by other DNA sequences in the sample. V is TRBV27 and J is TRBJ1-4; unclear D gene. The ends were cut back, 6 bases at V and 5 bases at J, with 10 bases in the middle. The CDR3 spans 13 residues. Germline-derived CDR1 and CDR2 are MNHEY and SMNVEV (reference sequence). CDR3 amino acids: CASSRAGNEKLFF. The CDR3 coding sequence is TGTGCCAGCAGCCGAGCGGGGAATGAAAAACTGTTTTTT.

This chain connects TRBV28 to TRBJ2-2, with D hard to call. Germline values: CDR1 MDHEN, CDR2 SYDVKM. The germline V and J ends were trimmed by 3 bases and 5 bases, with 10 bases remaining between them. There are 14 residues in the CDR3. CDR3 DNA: TGTGCCAGCAGTTTTTCAGGCTATACCGGGGAGCTGTTTTTT. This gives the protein CASSFSGYTGELFF.

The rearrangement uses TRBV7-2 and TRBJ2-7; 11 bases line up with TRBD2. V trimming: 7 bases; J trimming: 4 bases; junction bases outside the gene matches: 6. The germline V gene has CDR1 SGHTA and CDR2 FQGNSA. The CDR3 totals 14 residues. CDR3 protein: CASKPGLADYEQYF. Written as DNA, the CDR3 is TGTGCCAGCAAGCCGGGACTAGCGGATTACGAGCAGTACTTC.

In DNA, the CDR3 is TGTGCCAGCAGCTTCGGGCGGGGCTATAATTCACCCCTCCACTTT. Encoded protein: CASSFGRGYNSPLHF. The chain combines TRBV7-9 with TRBJ1-6; D ambiguous. Per germline, CDR1 SEHNR and CDR2 FQNEAQ (reference sequence). CDR3 length equals 15 residues. Trimming left V 3 bases short and J 3 bases short, with 9 bases between.

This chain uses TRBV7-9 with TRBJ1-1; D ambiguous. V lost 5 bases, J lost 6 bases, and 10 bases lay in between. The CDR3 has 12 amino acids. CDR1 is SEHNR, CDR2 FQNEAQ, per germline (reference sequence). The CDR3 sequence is CASSALGSEAFF. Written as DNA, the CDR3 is TGTGCCAGCAGCGCCCTCGGGTCTGAAGCTTTCTTT. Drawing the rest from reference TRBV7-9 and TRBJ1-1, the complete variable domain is DTGVSQNPRHKITKRGQNVTFRCDPISEHNRLYWYRQTLGQGPEFLTYFQNEAQLEKSRLLSDRFSAERPKGSFSTLEIQRTEQGDSAMYLCASSALGSEAFFGQGTRLTVV.

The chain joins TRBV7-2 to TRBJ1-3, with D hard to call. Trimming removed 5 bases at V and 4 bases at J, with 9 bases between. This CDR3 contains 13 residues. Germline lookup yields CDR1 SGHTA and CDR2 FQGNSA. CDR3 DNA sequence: TGTGCCAGCAGCGCCGGTCCCGGAAACACCATATATTTT. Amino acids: CASSAGPGNTIYF.

DNA of the CDR3: TGTGCCAGCAGCGCGGCCTTTCAGCCCCAGCATTTT. This gives the protein CASSAAFQPQHF. This sequence joins TRBV5-8 and TRBJ1-5; D is unclear. The CDR3 runs to 12 residues. Trimming took 4 bases from V and 6 from J, leaving 8 bases between them. Germline CDR1 reads SGHTS; CDR2 reads YDEGEE.

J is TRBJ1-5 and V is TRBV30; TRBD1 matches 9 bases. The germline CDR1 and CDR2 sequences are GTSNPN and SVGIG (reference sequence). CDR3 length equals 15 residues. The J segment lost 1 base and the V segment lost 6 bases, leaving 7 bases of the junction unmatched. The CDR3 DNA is TGTGCCTGCCGACAGGGGGGAAAAAGCAATCAGCCCCAGCATTTT. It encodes CACRQGGKSNQPQHF.

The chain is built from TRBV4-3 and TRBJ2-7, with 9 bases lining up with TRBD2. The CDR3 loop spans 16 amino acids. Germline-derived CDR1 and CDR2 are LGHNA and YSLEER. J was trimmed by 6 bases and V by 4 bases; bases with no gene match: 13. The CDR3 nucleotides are TGCGCCAGCAGCCCTGGTTCTGGCGGGGGGGCTTTCGAGCAGTACTTC. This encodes CASSPGSGGGAFEQYF.

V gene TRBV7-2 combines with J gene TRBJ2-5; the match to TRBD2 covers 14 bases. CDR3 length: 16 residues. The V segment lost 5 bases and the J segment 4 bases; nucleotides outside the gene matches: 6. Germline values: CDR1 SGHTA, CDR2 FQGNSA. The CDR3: CASSPGLAGGRETQYF. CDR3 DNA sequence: TGTGCCAGCAGCCCAGGACTAGCGGGGGGTCGAGAGACCCAGTACTTC.

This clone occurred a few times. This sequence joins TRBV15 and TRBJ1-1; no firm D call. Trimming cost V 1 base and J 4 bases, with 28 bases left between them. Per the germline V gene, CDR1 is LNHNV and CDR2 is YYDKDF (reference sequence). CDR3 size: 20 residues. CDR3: CATSRGIGERRATSLTEAFF. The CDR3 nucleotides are TGTGCCACCAGCAGAGGGATCGGGGAACGACGAGCTACTTCCCTCACTGAAGCTTTCTTT.

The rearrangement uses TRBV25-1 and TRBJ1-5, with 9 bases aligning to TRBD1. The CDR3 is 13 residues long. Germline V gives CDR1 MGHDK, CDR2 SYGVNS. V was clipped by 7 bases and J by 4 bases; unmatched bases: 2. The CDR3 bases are TGTGCCAGCACCGACAGGGGGAATCAGCCCCAGCATTTT. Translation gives CASTDRGNQPQHF.